Included here is one T cell receptor (beta chain) sequence, with context. Its antigen is unknown. This sample is part of a study of STAT3 mutations in large granular lymphocyte leukemia. Study background: Canonical activating STAT3 mutations were detected in roughly half of the longitudinally sequenced T-LGLL patients. Study-level findings and limits: At least one immunodominant TCR beta clonotype appeared in every T-cell large granular lymphocyte leukemia patient. TCR clonotype switching after therapy occurred in about 30% of the 18 patients. Persisting codominant clonotypes may have hidden a small pathogenic clone.

V was clipped by 6 bases and J by 11 bases, with 20 bases between them. The germline CDR1 and CDR2 sequences are MDHEN and SYDVKM. The CDR3 spans 14 residues. Here immunoSEQ multiplex PCR was the method, and the copy in TCRdb shows in-frame clones only, minus some. The sample includes about 2,200 clones, approximately 50% seen only once; the top ten take 75% to 85%. The source is a man in his sixties with T-cell large granular lymphocyte leukemia. Some clones in this sample may be carry-over from other donors' samples. This rearrangement joins TRBV28 to TRBJ1-5, with D unresolved. The source material was peripheral blood mononuclear cells. The CDR3: CASRPPEPGKSQHF. Written as DNA, the CDR3 is TGTGCCAGCAGACCCCCAGAGCCCGGTAAGTCCCAGCATTTT.